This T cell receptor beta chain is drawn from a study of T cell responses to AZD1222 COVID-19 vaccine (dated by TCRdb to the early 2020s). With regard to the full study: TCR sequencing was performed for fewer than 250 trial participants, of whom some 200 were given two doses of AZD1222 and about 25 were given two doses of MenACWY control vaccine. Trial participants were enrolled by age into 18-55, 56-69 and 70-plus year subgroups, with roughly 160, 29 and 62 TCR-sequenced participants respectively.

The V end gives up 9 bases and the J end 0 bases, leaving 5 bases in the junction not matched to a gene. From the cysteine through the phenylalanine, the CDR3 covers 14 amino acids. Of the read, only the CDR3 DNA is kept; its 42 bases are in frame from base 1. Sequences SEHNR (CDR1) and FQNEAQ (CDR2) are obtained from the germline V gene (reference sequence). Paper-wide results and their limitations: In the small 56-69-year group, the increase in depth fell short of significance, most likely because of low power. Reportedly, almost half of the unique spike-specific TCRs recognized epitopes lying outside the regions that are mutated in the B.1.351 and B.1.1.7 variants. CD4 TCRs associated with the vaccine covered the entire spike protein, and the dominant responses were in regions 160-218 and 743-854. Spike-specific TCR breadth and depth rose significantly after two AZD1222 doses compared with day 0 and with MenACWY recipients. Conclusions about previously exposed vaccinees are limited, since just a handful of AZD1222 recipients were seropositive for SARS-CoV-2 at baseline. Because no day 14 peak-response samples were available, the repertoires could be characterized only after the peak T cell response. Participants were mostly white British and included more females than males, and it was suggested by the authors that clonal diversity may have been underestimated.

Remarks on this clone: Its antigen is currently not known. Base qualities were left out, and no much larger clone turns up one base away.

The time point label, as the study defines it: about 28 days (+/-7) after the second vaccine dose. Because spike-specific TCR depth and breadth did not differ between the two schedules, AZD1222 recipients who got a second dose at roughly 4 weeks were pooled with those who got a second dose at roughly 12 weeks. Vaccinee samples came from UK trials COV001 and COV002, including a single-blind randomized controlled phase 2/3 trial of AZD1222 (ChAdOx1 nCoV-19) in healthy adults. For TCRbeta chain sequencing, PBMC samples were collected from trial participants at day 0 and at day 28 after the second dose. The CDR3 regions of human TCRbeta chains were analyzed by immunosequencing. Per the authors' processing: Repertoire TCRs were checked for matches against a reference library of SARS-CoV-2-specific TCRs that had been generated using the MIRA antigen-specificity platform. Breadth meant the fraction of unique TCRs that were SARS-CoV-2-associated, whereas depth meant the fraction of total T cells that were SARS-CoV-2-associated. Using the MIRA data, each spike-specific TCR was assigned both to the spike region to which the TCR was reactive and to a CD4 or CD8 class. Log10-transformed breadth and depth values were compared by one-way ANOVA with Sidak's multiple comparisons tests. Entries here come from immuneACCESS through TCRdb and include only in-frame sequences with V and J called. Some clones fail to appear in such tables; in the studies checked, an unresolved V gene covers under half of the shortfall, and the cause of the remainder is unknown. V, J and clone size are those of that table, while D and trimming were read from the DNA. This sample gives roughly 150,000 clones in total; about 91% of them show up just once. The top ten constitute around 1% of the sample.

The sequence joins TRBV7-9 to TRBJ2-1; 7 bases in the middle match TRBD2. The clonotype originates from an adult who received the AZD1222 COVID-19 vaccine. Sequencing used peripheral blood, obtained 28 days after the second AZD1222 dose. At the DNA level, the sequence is TGTGCCAGTATCGGGGGGATCTCCTACAATGAGCAGTTCTTC. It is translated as CASIGGISYNEQFF.